This T cell receptor beta chain was sequenced for a study of cytomegalovirus exposure and HLA in healthy donors. Study-level background: Falling in the Caucasian-associated ancestry cluster were 81% of under 450 genotyped donors.

A multiplex PCR was run with 60 Vbeta primers and 13 Jbeta primers. Assay used: immunoSEQ multiplex PCR; TCRdb lists only in-frame clones, some missing. The table includes roughly 76,000 clones, about nine tenths detected once. Germline CDR1 is SGHDN and CDR2 is FVKESK. CDR3 size: 16 residues. V trimming: 4 bases; J trimming: 2 bases; junction bases outside the gene matches: 8. This receptor was obtained from a young woman in good health and CMV-seronegative. V gene TRBV14 combines with J gene TRBJ2-7; the match to TRBD2 covers 10 bases. Material for sequencing was PBMCs. In DNA form, the CDR3 reads TGTGCCAGCAGCCCCCAGGCTAGCGGGAGAGCCTACGAGCAGTACTTC. Translation gives CASSPQASGRAYEQYF.